The present T cell receptor beta chain was sequenced within a study of Ad26.COV2.S vaccination and SARS-CoV-2 variants. Treatment meaning: 19 received Ad26.COV2.S at low or high dose, single or two shots; roughly 5 received placebo; per-sample allocation not given. Samples analyzed were those drawn on day 63 after the first vaccine or placebo injection. It was Wuhan-strain SARS-CoV-2 spike that the Ad26 vaccine vector expressed. Sequenced by immunoSEQ multiplex PCR; TCRdb stores in-frame clones only, minus some. The table records about 320,000 clones, about 86% of them present only once. V lost 5 bases, J lost 4 bases, and 19 bases lay in between. The CDR3 loop spans 16 amino acids. Germline values: CDR1 SGHTA, CDR2 FQGNSA.

The sequenced sample was peripheral blood, obtained in a trial of Ad26.COV2.S vaccine versus placebo. The chain carries TRBV7-2 and TRBJ2-3; maybe TRBD2 (5 bases). This TCR was sampled from a person between 18 and 60 years old who received the Ad26.COV2.S COVID-19 vaccine or a placebo. CDR3 residues: CASSPESGLGPDTQYF. In nucleotides, the CDR3 is TGTGCCAGCAGCCCTGAGTCGGGGTTAGGCCCAGATACGCAGTATTTT.